These T cell receptor beta chains were read from a single sample in a study of blood T cell repertoires in COVID-19. This table comes from immunoSEQ multiplex PCR, and its TCRdb copy is limited to in-frame clones, with some not included. Here the sample spans tens of thousands of clones, 65% to 90% being singletons. The sequenced material came from peripheral blood. The receptors were gathered from an older woman with acute or convalescent COVID-19. Both conserved end residues are part of each CDR3. Fields, in order: V gene, J gene, D gene, clone size, CDR3 protein, CDR3 DNA. A D gene is named only where the DNA matches it firmly. Part of the rows lack a size; the others show once, few, many or a class for expanded clones.

>TRBV5-1|TRBJ2-3|TRBD2|-
CASSFSGGHTDTQYF
TGCGCCAGCAGCTTTAGCGGGGGGCACACAGATACGCAGTATTTT
>TRBV19|TRBJ1-1|-|-
CASRDAGRSTEAFF
TGTGCCAGTAGGGATGCGGGGCGAAGCACTGAAGCTTTCTTT
>TRBV5-1|TRBJ2-1|-|-
CASSLASGGEQFF
TGCGCCAGCAGCTTGGCAAGTGGCGGAGAGCAGTTCTTC
>TRBV24-1|TRBJ2-3|TRBD2|-
CATSDSRRGGKDTQYF
TGTGCCACCAGTGATAGTAGGCGGGGGGGCAAAGATACGCAGTATTTT
>TRBV2|TRBJ2-7|-|few
CASSEEASAVEQYF
TGTGCCAGCAGTGAAGAGGCTAGCGCGGTCGAGCAGTACTTC
>TRBV19|TRBJ2-5|TRBD1|-
CASSLGQGRETQYF
TGTGCCAGTAGTTTAGGACAGGGAAGGGAGACCCAGTACTTC
>TRBV7-7|TRBJ2-1|TRBD2|-
CASSLGSGGSYNEQFF
TGTGCCAGCAGCTTAGGTAGCGGGGGTTCCTACAATGAGCAGTTCTTC
>TRBV6-5|TRBJ2-7|-|few
CASRVAGLSIYEQYF
TGTGCCAGCAGGGTGGCGGGGCTATCGATTTACGAGCAGTACTTC
>TRBV2|TRBJ2-3|-|-
CASSLGWSGALPDTQYF
TGTGCCAGCAGCTTGGGGTGGAGCGGAGCCCTCCCAGATACGCAGTATTTT
>TRBV9|TRBJ2-3|-|-
CASSVESGGPTDTQYF
TGTGCCAGCAGCGTAGAGTCCGGGGGTCCCACAGATACGCAGTATTTT
>TRBV19|TRBJ1-3|-|-
CASRTREGDTIYF
TGTGCCAGCAGAACCAGGGAGGGGGACACCATATATTTT
>TRBV2|TRBJ1-6|-|-
CASRASTGGNSPLHF
TGTGCCAGCAGGGCTTCGACAGGCGGTAATTCACCCCTCCACTTT
>TRBV28|TRBJ2-5|-|once
CASSGGLGETQYF
TGTGCCAGCTCCGGGGGTTTAGGTGAGACCCAGTACTTC
>TRBV9|TRBJ1-1|-|-
CASSANRTKRRTEAFF
TGTGCCAGCAGCGCGAACAGGACGAAAAGGCGCACTGAAGCTTTCTTT
>TRBV5-1|TRBJ1-1|TRBD1|-
CASSLLEQGLLNTEAFF
TGCGCCAGCAGCTTATTGGAACAGGGGTTATTGAACACTGAAGCTTTCTTT
>TRBV7-9|TRBJ2-1|TRBD2|-
CASSLRTSGGAGEQFF
TGTGCCAGCAGCCTCCGGACTAGCGGGGGGGCGGGTGAGCAGTTCTTC
>TRBV19|TRBJ1-1|TRBD1|-
CASRATGGNTEAFF
TGTGCCAGTAGGGCCACAGGGGGCAACACTGAAGCTTTCTTT